Below, 6 T cell receptor beta chains from the same sample are listed, as sequenced in a study of post-analysis software for immune sequencing data. Unique molecular identifiers tagged the TCR beta cDNA libraries. TCRdb independently ran MiXCR on the PCR reads; one entry per CDR3 protein. The sample shows 600,000 to 750,000 distinct CDR3 sequences, 59% of them seen only once. The study, taken as a whole, reports: Controls showed lower frequencies than patients for a few TRBV segments, and TRBV5-6, TRBV5-1 and TRBV20-1 were among these.

These receptors are not linked to any known antigen. Sequencing used blood. The origin of the receptors is a girl aged 2-10 years with multiple sclerosis.

The chain carries TRBV6-1 and TRBJ2-3, with unresolved D. V lost 2 bases and J lost 1, with 10 bases in between. The CDR3 sequence is 15 residues long. Per germline, CDR1 MNHNS and CDR2 SASEGT. CDR3 in amino acids: CASSEPGSGTDTQYF. The DNA of the CDR3 is TGTGCCAGCAGTGAACCAGGATCTGGCACAGATACGCAGTATTTT.

The V gene is TRBV20-1, the J gene TRBJ1-5; weak D call: TRBD1 (6 bases). The CDR3 runs 15 residues. V shed 0 bases and J shed 0 bases, with 9 bases lying between them. From germline, CDR1 is DFQATT and CDR2 SNEGSKA (reference sequence). The CDR3 nucleotides read TGCAGTGCTAGAGATCTCAGGGGTAGCAATCAGCCCCAGCATTTT. This codes for CSARDLRGSNQPQHF.

V usage is TRBV4-3 and J usage is TRBJ2-6, with D perhaps being TRBD1 or TRBD2 (5 bases each). In germline, CDR1 is LGHNA, CDR2 YSLEER. The CDR3 spans 19 residues. Trimming stripped 0 bases from V and 0 bases from J, with 15 bases between. DNA of the CDR3: TGCGCCAGCAGCCAAGATATTGTGGGACGGAACTCTGGGGCCAACGTCCTGACTTTC. The encoded protein is CASSQDIVGRNSGANVLTF.

The J gene is TRBJ2-1, the V gene TRBV20-1; 10 bases align to TRBD2. This CDR3 is built from 15 residues. Germline CDR1 reads DFQATT; CDR2 reads SNEGSKA (reference sequence). Trimming took 1 base from V and 7 from J; bases not matched to a gene: 7. In nucleotides, the CDR3 is TGCAGTGCTAGAGGGGAGCGGGAGGGCCTGAATGAGCAGTTCTTC. This codes for CSARGEREGLNEQFF.

This clonotype was picked up one time. This sequence joins TRBV15 and TRBJ2-1; D is unclear. Germline V gene lookup returns CDR1 LNHNV and CDR2 YYDKDF (reference sequence). The CDR3 runs to 15 residues. Trimming shortened V by 0 bases and J by 7 bases, and 13 bases separated the two germline ends. The CDR3 DNA is TGTGCCACCAGCAGAGAAATGGGTAGCTTGAATGAGCAGTTCTTC. It encodes CATSREMGSLNEQFF.

The chain recombines TRBV20-1 with TRBJ2-3; D is unclear. Germline V lookup: CDR1 DFQATT, CDR2 SNEGSKA (reference sequence). The V and J ends lost 5 bases and 6 bases respectively, with 18 bases between them. The CDR3 runs to 14 residues. The CDR3 DNA reads as TGCAGTGCTCTTCCATTCGTAACCGGGGATACGCAGTATTTT. The encoded protein is CSALPFVTGDTQYF.